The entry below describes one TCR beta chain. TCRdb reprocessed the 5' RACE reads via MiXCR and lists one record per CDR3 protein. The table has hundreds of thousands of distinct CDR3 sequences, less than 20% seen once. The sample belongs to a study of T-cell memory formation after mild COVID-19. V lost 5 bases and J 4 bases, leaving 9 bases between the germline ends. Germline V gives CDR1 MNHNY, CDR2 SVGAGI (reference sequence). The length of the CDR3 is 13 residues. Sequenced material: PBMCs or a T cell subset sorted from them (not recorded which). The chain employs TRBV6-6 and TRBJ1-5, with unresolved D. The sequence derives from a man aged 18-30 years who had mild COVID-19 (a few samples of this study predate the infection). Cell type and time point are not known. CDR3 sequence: CASSVRSNQPQHF. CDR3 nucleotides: TGTGCCAGCAGTGTCCGCTCAAATCAGCCCCAGCATTTT.